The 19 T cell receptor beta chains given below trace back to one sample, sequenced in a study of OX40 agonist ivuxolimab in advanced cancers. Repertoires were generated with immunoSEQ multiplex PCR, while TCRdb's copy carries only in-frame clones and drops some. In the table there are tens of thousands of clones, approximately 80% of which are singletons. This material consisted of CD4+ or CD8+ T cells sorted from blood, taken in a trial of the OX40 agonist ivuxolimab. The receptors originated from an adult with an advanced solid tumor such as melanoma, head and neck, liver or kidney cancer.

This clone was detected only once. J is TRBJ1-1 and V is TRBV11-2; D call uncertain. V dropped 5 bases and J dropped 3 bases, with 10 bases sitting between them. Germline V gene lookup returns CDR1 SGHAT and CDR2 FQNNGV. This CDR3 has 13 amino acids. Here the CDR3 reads CASSRPGDTEAFF. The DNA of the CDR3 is TGTGCCAGCAGCCGCCCCGGGGACACTGAAGCTTTCTTT.

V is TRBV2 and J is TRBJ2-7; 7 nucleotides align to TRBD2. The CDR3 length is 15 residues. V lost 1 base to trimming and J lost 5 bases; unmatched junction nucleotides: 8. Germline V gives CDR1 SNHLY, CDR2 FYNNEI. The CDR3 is CASSEGNSGWDEQYF. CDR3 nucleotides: TGTGCCAGCAGTGAAGGAAATAGCGGGTGGGACGAGCAGTACTTC.

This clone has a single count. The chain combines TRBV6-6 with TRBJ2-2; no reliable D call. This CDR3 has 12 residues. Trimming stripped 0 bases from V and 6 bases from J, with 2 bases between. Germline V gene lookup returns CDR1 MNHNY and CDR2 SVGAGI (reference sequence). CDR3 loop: CASSYSAGELFF. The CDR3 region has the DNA TGTGCCAGCAGTTACTCCGCCGGGGAGCTGTTTTTT.

The CDR3 reads CASSATAGGYPEAFF. CDR3 nucleotide sequence: TGTGCCAGCAGTGCGACTGCAGGGGGGTACCCTGAAGCTTTCTTT. This chain uses TRBV2 with TRBJ1-1, with 7 bases identical to TRBD1. V lost 4 bases to trimming and J lost 6 bases; unmatched junction nucleotides: 11. The CDR3 spans 15 residues. Germline V gene lookup returns CDR1 SNHLY and CDR2 FYNNEI.

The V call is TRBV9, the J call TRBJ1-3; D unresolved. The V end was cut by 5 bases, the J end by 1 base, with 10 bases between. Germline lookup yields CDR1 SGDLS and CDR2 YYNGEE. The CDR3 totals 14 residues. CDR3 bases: TGTGCCAGCAGACCCGACATATCTGGAAACACCATATATTTT. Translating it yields CASRPDISGNTIYF.

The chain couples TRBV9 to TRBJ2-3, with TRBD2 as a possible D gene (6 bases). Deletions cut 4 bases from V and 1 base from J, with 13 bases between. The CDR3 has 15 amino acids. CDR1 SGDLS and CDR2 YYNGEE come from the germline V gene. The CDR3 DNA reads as TGTGCCAGCAGCAGGGGAGGTTGGGGCACAGATACGCAGTATTTT. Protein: CASSRGGWGTDTQYF.

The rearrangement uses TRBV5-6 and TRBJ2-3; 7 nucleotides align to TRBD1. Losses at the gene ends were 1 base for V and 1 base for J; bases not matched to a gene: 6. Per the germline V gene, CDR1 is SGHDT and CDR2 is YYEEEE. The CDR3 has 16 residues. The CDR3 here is CASSLTGERGTDTQYF. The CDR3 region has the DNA TGTGCCAGCAGCTTGACAGGGGAAAGGGGCACAGATACGCAGTATTTT.

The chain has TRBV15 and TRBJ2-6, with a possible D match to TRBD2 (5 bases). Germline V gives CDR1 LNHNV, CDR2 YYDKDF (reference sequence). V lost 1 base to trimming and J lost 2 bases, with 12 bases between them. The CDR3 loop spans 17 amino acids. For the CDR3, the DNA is TGTGCCACCAGCAGAGTTGGACTGTGGACTGGGGCCAACGTCCTGACTTTC. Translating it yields CATSRVGLWTGANVLTF.

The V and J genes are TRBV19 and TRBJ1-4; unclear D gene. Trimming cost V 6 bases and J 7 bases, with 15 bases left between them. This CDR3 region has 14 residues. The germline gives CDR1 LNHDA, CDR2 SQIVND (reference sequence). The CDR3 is CASSFGRPAEKLFF. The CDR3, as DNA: TGTGCCAGTAGCTTCGGGAGGCCAGCTGAAAAACTGTTTTTT.

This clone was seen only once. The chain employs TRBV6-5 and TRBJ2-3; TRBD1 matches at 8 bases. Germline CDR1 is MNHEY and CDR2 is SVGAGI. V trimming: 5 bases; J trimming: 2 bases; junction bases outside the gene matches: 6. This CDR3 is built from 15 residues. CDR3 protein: CASSPDRVYTDTQYF. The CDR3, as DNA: TGTGCCAGCAGTCCGGACAGGGTGTACACAGATACGCAGTATTTT.

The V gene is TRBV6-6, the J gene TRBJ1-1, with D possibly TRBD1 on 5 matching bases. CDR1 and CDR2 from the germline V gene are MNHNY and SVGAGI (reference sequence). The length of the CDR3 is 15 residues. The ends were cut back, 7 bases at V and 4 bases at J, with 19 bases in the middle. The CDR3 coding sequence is TGTGCCAGCAATCTGGGGGTGGGAGGGACCACTGAAGCTTTCTTT. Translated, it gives CASNLGVGGTTEAFF.

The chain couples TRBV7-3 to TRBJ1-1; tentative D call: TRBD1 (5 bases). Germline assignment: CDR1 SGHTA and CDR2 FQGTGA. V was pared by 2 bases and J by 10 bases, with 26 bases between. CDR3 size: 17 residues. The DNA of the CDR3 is TGTGCCAGCAGCTTACGGGCGGGTATTGGGGGACGGGGGTTAGCTTTCTTT. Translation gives CASSLRAGIGGRGLAFF.

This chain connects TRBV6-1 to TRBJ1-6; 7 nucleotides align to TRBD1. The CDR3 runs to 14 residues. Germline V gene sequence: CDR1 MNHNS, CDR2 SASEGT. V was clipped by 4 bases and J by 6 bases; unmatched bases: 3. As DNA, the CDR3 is TGTGCCAGCAGTGCCAGACAGGGTAATTCACCCCTCCACTTT. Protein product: CASSARQGNSPLHF.

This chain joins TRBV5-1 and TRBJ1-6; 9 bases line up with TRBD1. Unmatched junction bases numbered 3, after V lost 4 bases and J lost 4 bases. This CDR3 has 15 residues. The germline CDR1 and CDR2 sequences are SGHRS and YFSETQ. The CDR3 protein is CASSVDRGYNSPLHF. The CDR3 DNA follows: TGCGCCAGCAGCGTGGACAGGGGATATAATTCACCCCTCCACTTT.

Here the CDR3 reads CASGLVTKGTGKGDTEAFF. The CDR3 DNA reads as TGTGCTAGTGGTTTGGTAACAAAGGGGACAGGGAAGGGTGACACTGAAGCTTTCTTT. The chain links TRBV12-5 to TRBJ1-1; TRBD1 matches at 9 bases. The CDR3 runs to 19 residues. The J segment lost 3 bases and the V segment lost 0 bases, leaving 14 bases of the junction unmatched. CDR1 is LGHNT and CDR2 is FRNRAP in the germline V gene.

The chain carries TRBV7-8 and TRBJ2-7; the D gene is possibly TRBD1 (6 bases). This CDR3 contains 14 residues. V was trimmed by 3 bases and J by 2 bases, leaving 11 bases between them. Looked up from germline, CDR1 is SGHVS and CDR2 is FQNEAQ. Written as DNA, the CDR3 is TGTGCCAGCAGCTTCCGGGACACAGCCTACGAGCAGTACTTC. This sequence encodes CASSFRDTAYEQYF.

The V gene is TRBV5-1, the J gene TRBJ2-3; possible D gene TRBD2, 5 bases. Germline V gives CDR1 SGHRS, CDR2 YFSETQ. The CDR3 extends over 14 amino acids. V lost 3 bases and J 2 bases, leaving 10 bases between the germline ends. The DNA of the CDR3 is TGCGCCAGCAGCTCAGACTACTACACAGATACGCAGTATTTT. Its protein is CASSSDYYTDTQYF.

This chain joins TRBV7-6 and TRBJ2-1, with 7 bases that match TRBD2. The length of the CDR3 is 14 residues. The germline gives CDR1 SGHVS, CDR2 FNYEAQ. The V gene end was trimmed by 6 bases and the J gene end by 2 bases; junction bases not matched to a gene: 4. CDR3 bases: TGTGCCAGCAGTACGGGGGGACCCTACAATGAGCAGTTCTTC. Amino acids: CASSTGGPYNEQFF.

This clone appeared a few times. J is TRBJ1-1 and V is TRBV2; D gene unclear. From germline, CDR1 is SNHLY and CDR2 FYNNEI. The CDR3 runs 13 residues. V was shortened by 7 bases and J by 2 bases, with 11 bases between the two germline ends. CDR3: CASMAVTNTEAFF. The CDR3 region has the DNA TGTGCCAGCATGGCGGTGACTAACACTGAAGCTTTCTTT. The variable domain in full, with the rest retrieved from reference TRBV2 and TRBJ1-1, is EPEVTQTPSHQVTQMGQEVILRCVPISNHLYFYWYRQILGQKVEFLVSFYNNEISEKSEIFDDQFSVERPDGSNFTLKIRSTKLEDSAMYFCASMAVTNTEAFFGQGTRLTVV.